Here is one TCR beta chain with its context. Its cognate antigen is unknown. TCRdb redid the calling of the RT-PCR reads with MiXCR, one entry per CDR3 protein. Here the sample spans over 150,000 distinct CDR3 sequences, approximately 9.2% being singletons. This record belongs to a study of response to subunit inactivated influenza vaccine. Findings and caveats of the study: Few additional T cells are recruited per seasonal influenza vaccination, authors suggested.

Trimming removed 4 bases from V and 4 bases from J; junction bases left unmatched: 8. CDR3 length: 17 residues. CDR1 is LGHNA and CDR2 is YNFKEQ in the germline V gene. This TCR derives from a middle-aged man who received an inactivated influenza vaccine. This sequence joins TRBV4-2 and TRBJ2-6; 9 bases map to TRBD1. The sample consisted of non-naive T cells sorted from PBMCs, taken on the day of vaccination. The CDR3 is CASSLVRTGDGANVLTF. DNA for the CDR3: TGTGCCAGCAGCCTAGTAAGGACAGGGGACGGGGCCAACGTCCTGACTTTC.